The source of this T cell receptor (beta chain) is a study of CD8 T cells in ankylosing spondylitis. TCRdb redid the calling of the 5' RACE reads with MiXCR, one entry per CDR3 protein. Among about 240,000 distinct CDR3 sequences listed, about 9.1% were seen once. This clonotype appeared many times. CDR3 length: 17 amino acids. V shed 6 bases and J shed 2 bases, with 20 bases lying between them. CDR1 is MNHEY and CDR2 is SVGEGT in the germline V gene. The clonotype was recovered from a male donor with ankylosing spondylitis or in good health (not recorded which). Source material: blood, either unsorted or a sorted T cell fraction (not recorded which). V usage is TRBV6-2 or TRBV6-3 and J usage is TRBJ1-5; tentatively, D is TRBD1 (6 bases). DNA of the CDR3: TGTGCCAGCAGCAGAGACACAGGGTTCGAGGGCAATCAGCCCCAGCATTTT. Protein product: CASSRDTGFEGNQPQHF.